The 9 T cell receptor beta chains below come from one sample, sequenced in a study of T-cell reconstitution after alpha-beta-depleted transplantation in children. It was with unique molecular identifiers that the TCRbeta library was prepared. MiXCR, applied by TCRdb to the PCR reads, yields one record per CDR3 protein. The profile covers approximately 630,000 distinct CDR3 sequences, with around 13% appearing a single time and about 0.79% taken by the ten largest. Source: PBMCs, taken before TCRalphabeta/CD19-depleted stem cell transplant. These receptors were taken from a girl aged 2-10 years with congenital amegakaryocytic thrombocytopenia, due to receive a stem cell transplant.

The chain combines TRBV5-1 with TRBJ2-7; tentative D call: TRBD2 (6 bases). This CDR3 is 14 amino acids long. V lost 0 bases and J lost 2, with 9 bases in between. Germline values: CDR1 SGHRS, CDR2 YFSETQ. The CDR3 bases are TGCGCCAGCAGCTTGGGACTAGAAGCCTACGAGCAGTACTTC. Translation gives CASSLGLEAYEQYF.

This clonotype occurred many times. The CDR3 is CASTTQGVAQPQHF. CDR3 in DNA: TGTGCCAGCACCACACAGGGAGTCGCTCAGCCCCAGCATTTT. The V and J genes are TRBV16 and TRBJ1-5; perhaps TRBD1 as D (6 bases). Germline assignment: CDR1 KGHSY and CDR2 FQNENV. The CDR3 has 14 residues. Trimming shortened V by 7 bases and J by 6 bases, and 16 bases separated the two germline ends.

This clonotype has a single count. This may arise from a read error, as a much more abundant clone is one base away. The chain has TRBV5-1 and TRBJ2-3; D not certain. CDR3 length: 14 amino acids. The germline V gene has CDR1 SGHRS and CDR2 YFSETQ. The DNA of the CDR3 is TGCGCCAGCAGACCATCGTCCTACACAGATACGCAGTTTTTT. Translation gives CASRPSSYTDTQFF.

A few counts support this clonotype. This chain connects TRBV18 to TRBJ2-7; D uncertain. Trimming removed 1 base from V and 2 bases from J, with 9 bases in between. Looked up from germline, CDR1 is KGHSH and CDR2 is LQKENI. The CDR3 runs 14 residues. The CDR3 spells CASSPRGITYEQYF. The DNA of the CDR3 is TGTGCCAGCTCACCACGGGGAATCACCTACGAGCAGTACTTC.

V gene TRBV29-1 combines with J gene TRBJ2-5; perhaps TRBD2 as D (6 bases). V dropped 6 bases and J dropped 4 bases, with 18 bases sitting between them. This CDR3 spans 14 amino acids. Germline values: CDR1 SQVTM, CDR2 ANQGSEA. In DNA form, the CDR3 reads TGCAGCGTCGTTGGGACTGCAGGGACAGAGACCCAGTACTTC. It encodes CSVVGTAGTETQYF.

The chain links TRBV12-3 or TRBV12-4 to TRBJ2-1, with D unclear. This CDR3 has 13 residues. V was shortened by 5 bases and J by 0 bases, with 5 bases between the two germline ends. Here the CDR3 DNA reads TGTGCCAGCAGTAAAAGCTCCTACAATGAGCAGTTCTTC. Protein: CASSKSSYNEQFF.

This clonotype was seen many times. The CDR3 DNA sequence: TGCGCCAGCAGCTTGGCTATGACAGGAACCTACGAGCAGTACTTC. Translated: CASSLAMTGTYEQYF. The chain combines TRBV5-1 with TRBJ2-7; weak D call: TRBD1 (6 bases). The germline CDR1 and CDR2 sequences are SGHRS and YFSETQ. The CDR3 consists of 15 residues. Trimming left V 0 bases short and J 2 bases short, with 12 bases between.

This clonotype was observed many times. CDR3 nucleotides: TGTGCCAGCAGCTCATCCCTTCACCCTCTACAGGACGAGCAGTACTTC. Translated, it gives CASSSSLHPLQDEQYF. V usage is TRBV7-9 and J usage is TRBJ2-7; D possibly corresponds to TRBD1 (5 bases). Germline V lookup: CDR1 SEHNR, CDR2 FQNEAQ (reference sequence). Deletions cut 4 bases from V and 5 bases from J, with 21 bases between. The CDR3 is 16 residues long.

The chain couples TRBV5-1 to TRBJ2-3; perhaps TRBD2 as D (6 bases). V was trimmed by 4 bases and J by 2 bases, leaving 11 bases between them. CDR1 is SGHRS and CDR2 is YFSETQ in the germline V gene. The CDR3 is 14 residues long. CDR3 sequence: CASSERANTDTQYF. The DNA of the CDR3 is TGCGCCAGCAGCGAGCGGGCCAACACAGATACGCAGTATTTT.